This entry lists 13 T cell receptor beta chains sequenced from one sample in a study of vaccination and CD4 T cells after COVID-19. The assay that was used to sequence DNA from cultured CD4+ T cells was the Oncomine TCR Beta short-read assay. Using its own MiXCR run on the PCR reads, TCRdb lists one record per CDR3 protein. This table has roughly 25,000 distinct CDR3 sequences, approximately 64% appearing once. For these receptors, no antigen is known. Documented treatment: approximately nine-day PBMC culture with coronavirus spike peptide pools or control peptides (ViraFEST assay). The sequencing used CD4+ T cells from blood, cultured in vitro, collected after SARS-CoV-2 vaccination. The receptor set was obtained from a human donor who received a COVID-19 vaccine.

The V and J genes are TRBV6-1 and TRBJ1-1; TRBD1 matches at 7 bases. The germline gives CDR1 MNHNS, CDR2 SASEGT. CDR3 length: 17 amino acids. V dropped 1 base and J dropped 0; count of bases not matched to a gene: 8. CDR3 DNA sequence: TGTGCCAGCAGTGAAGGCAGGGGGGTTTTGATGAACACTGAAGCTTTCTTT. It specifies CASSEGRGVLMNTEAFF.

The chain carries TRBV6-2 or TRBV6-3 and TRBJ1-5; D might be TRBD1 (6 bases). Trimming pared 7 bases from V and 7 bases from J, leaving 14 bases between. CDR3 size: 13 residues. Germline CDR1 and CDR2: MNHEY and SVGEGT. The DNA of the CDR3 is TGTGCCAGCAACGGGGGGGCAGACCAGCCCCAGCATTTT. Its translation is CASNGGADQPQHF.

J is TRBJ2-1 and V is TRBV6-1, with D possibly being TRBD1 (6 bases). Germline CDR1 reads MNHNS; CDR2 reads SASEGT. The CDR3 length is 15 residues. Trimming cost V 6 bases and J 1 base, with 13 bases left between them. CDR3 coding DNA: TGTGCCAGCAGCTTACAGGGTGGGTCCTACAATGAGCAGTTCTTC. Its translation is CASSLQGGSYNEQFF.

The chain links TRBV6-4 to TRBJ1-2, with 10 positions matching TRBD1. The CDR3 is 13 amino acids. Germline V gene lookup returns CDR1 MRHNA and CDR2 SNTAGT. The V gene end was trimmed by 5 bases and the J gene end by 6 bases; junction bases not matched to a gene: 3. CDR3: CASSPGTGDGYTF. CDR3 coding DNA: TGTGCCAGCAGTCCGGGGACAGGGGATGGCTACACCTTC.

The J gene is TRBJ1-1, the V gene TRBV6-1, with D possibly TRBD1 on 6 matching bases. The ends were cut back, 6 bases at V and 2 bases at J, with 13 bases in the middle. The CDR3 is 14 amino acids. CDR1 and CDR2 (germline): MNHNS, SASEGT. The CDR3 bases are TGTGCCAGCAGAACCGGGACACTTAACACTGAAGCTTTCTTT. Translating gives CASRTGTLNTEAFF.

The rearrangement links TRBV6-1 to TRBJ2-5; TRBD1 is a possible D gene (6 bases). Germline V CDR1 and CDR2: MNHNS, SASEGT. The V gene lost 3 bases and the J gene lost 1 base, with 9 bases spanning the gap. CDR3 length: 14 amino acids. As DNA, the CDR3 is TGTGCCAGCAGTGATTGGGGGCTCCAAGAGACCCAGTACTTC. As protein: CASSDWGLQETQYF.

The gene calls are TRBV7-8 and TRBJ2-7; 10 bases are shared with TRBD1. The CDR3 loop spans 16 amino acids. With 3 bases clipped from V and 7 bases from J, the junction kept 12 bases outside the gene matches. Per germline, CDR1 SGHVS and CDR2 FQNEAQ. DNA of the CDR3: TGTGCCAGCAGCTTGCTCATAGGGACAGGGGCAGATGAGCAGTACTTC. Protein sequence: CASSLLIGTGADEQYF.

CDR3 sequence: CSARDLTANNYGYTF. In DNA, the CDR3 is TGCAGTGCTAGAGATCTGACAGCCAATAACTATGGCTACACCTTC. V and J are TRBV20-1 and TRBJ1-2, with D maybe TRBD1 (5 bases). Trimming removed 0 bases at V and 1 base at J, with 12 bases between. The CDR3 spans 15 residues. From germline, CDR1 is DFQATT and CDR2 SNEGSKA (reference sequence).

The chain links TRBV20-1 to TRBJ2-5; no clear D. Germline V gene sequence: CDR1 DFQATT, CDR2 SNEGSKA (reference sequence). CDR3 length equals 12 residues. V was cut by 6 bases and J by 2 bases, with 10 bases left in between. The CDR3 nucleotides read TGCAGTGCCAGTCTACTTCAAGAGACCCAGTACTTC. Its protein product is CSASLLQETQYF.

The chain uses TRBV27 and TRBJ1-2; 8 bases fit TRBD1. Trimming at V came to 8 bases and at J to 4 bases, leaving 6 bases not matched to a gene. CDR3 length: 13 residues. Per the germline V gene, CDR1 is MNHEY and CDR2 is SMNVEV (reference sequence). For the CDR3, the DNA is TGTGCCAGCCGCCAGGGGGCTAGCTATGGCTACACCTTC. This codes for CASRQGASYGYTF.

The V gene is TRBV5-1, the J gene TRBJ1-2; D perhaps matches TRBD1 (6 bases). This CDR3 spans 15 amino acids. Germline lookup yields CDR1 SGHRS and CDR2 YFSETQ. V lost 3 bases and J lost 2, with 14 bases in between. The CDR3 spells CASSSAVGGNYGYTF. CDR3 coding DNA: TGCGCCAGCAGCTCGGCGGTGGGGGGCAACTATGGCTACACCTTC.

This clonotype is a singleton in its sample. This chain connects TRBV18 to TRBJ1-1; D gene uncertain. In germline, CDR1 is KGHSH, CDR2 LQKENI. V lost 4 bases and J 6 bases, leaving 12 bases between the germline ends. The CDR3 covers 13 residues. The CDR3 loop reads CASSQDERAEAFF. The CDR3 DNA sequence: TGTGCCAGCTCACAGGACGAGAGGGCTGAAGCTTTCTTT. Drawing the rest from reference TRBV18 and TRBJ1-1, the complete variable domain is NAGVMQNPRHLVRRRGQEARLRCSPMKGHSHVYWYRQLPEEGLKFMVYLQKENIIDESGMPKERFSAEFPKEGPSILRIQQVVRGDSAAYFCASSQDERAEAFFGQGTRLTVV.

V usage is TRBV6-1 and J usage is TRBJ2-2; the match to TRBD2 covers 7 bases. The V gene end was trimmed by 6 bases and the J gene end by 2 bases; junction bases not matched to a gene: 9. This CDR3 region has 16 residues. From germline, CDR1 is MNHNS and CDR2 SASEGT. The DNA of the CDR3 is TGTGCCAGCAGGAATACCGGGACTACTAACACCGGGGAGCTGTTTTTT. It encodes CASRNTGTTNTGELFF.